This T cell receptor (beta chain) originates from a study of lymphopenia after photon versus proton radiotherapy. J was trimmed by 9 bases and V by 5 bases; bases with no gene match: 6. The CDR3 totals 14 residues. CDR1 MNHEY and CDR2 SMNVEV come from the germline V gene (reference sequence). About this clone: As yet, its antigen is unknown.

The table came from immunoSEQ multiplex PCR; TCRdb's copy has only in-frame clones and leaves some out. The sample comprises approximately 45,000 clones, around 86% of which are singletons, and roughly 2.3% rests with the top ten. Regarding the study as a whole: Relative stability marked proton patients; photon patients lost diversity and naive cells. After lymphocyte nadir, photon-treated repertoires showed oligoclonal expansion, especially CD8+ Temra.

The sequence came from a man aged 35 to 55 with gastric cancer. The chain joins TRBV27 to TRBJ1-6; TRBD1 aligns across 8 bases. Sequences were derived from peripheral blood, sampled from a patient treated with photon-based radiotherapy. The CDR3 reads CASSTGQVFSPLHF. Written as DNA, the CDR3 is TGTGCCAGCAGTACGGGACAGGTGTTTTCACCCCTCCACTTT.